This is a list of T cell receptor beta chains from one sample in a study of blood T cells in healthy people across ages. One entry per CDR3 protein results from TCRdb running MiXCR on the 5' RACE reads. The table lists roughly 700,000 distinct CDR3 sequences, approximately 25% of them singletons. The same sample was also studied in work on T cells of mothers and their children.

The specimen sequenced was blood. These receptors were obtained from a boy aged 5-17 years in good health. Both conserved end residues are part of each CDR3. Each record gives: D gene, J gene, clone size, V gene, CDR3 protein, CDR3 DNA. D genes are given only for firm matches. The size of a clone is reported for some rows only, either as once, few or many, or as a class for expanded clones.

d_gene: .
j_gene: TRBJ1-2
abundance: once
v_gene: TRBV29-1
CDR3aa: CSVVLPNYGYTF
CDR3nt: TGCAGCGTTGTCCTACCTAACTATGGCTACACCTTC

d_gene: .
j_gene: TRBJ2-1
abundance: .
v_gene: TRBV7-2
CDR3aa: CASSPTKRGGGHNEQFF
CDR3nt: TGTGCCAGCAGCCCTACCAAGAGGGGAGGAGGCCACAATGAGCAGTTCTTC

d_gene: .
j_gene: TRBJ2-3
abundance: .
v_gene: TRBV7-3
CDR3aa: CASSLKDRGGTDTQYF
CDR3nt: TGTGCCAGCAGCTTAAAAGACCGGGGCGGCACAGATACGCAGTATTTT

d_gene: .
j_gene: TRBJ2-7
abundance: few
v_gene: TRBV7-2
CDR3aa: CASSPLEGIHEQYF
CDR3nt: TGTGCCAGCAGCCCCCTGGAGGGTATCCACGAGCAGTACTTC

d_gene: TRBD1
j_gene: TRBJ1-1
abundance: few
v_gene: TRBV3-1
CDR3aa: CASSAGQGDLYEAFF
CDR3nt: TGTGCCAGCAGCGCCGGACAGGGGGATCTATACGAAGCTTTCTTT

d_gene: .
j_gene: TRBJ2-1
abundance: .
v_gene: TRBV10-3
CDR3aa: CAISEVGKSEQFF
CDR3nt: TGTGCCATCAGTGAAGTTGGTAAGAGCGAGCAGTTCTTC

d_gene: TRBD1
j_gene: TRBJ1-1
abundance: .
v_gene: TRBV29-1
CDR3aa: CSVKTGGSPFF
CDR3nt: TGCAGCGTAAAGACAGGGGGGTCCCCTTTCTTT

d_gene: .
j_gene: TRBJ1-2
abundance: .
v_gene: TRBV7-2
CDR3aa: CASSLGGAVYGYTF
CDR3nt: TGTGCCAGCAGCTTAGGCGGAGCGGTCTATGGCTACACCTTC

d_gene: .
j_gene: TRBJ2-2
abundance: .
v_gene: TRBV3-1
CDR3aa: CASSQYGTGELFF
CDR3nt: TGTGCCAGCAGCCAGTATGGTACCGGGGAGCTGTTTTTT

d_gene: TRBD1
j_gene: TRBJ2-3
abundance: few
v_gene: TRBV28
CDR3aa: CASSLPGQPSDTQYF
CDR3nt: TGTGCCAGCAGTTTGCCGGGACAGCCGTCAGATACGCAGTATTTT

d_gene: .
j_gene: TRBJ1-2
abundance: few
v_gene: TRBV9
CDR3aa: CASSVGQRFNYGYTF
CDR3nt: TGTGCCAGCAGCGTGGGACAAAGATTTAACTATGGCTACACCTTC

d_gene: .
j_gene: TRBJ1-1
abundance: .
v_gene: TRBV12-3/TRBV12-4
CDR3aa: CASSSRGGTMNTEAFF
CDR3nt: TGTGCCAGCAGTTCCCGGGGGGGGACGATGAACACTGAAGCTTTCTTT

d_gene: .
j_gene: TRBJ2-1
abundance: .
v_gene: TRBV14
CDR3aa: CASSQVPGEQFF
CDR3nt: TGTGCCAGCAGCCAAGTCCCCGGCGAGCAGTTCTTC

d_gene: .
j_gene: TRBJ2-5
abundance: few
v_gene: TRBV29-1
CDR3aa: CSVEDQWQGQETQYF
CDR3nt: TGCAGCGTTGAAGATCAATGGCAGGGCCAAGAGACCCAGTACTTC

d_gene: .
j_gene: TRBJ1-2
abundance: few
v_gene: TRBV25-1
CDR3aa: CASSESGRYYGYTF
CDR3nt: TGTGCCAGCAGTGAGTCCGGTCGGTACTATGGCTACACCTTC

d_gene: TRBD2
j_gene: TRBJ2-1
abundance: few
v_gene: TRBV29-1
CDR3aa: CSVEGGLAGYNEQFF
CDR3nt: TGCAGCGTTGAAGGTGGACTAGCGGGTTACAATGAGCAGTTCTTC

d_gene: TRBD2
j_gene: TRBJ2-7
abundance: .
v_gene: TRBV9
CDR3aa: CASSVAALAGSYEQYF
CDR3nt: TGTGCCAGCAGCGTAGCGGCACTAGCGGGCTCCTACGAGCAGTACTTC

d_gene: TRBD2
j_gene: TRBJ2-5
abundance: few
v_gene: TRBV12-3/TRBV12-4
CDR3aa: CASSVAGGLSWETQYF
CDR3nt: TGTGCCAGCAGTGTAGCGGGAGGATTGTCGTGGGAGACCCAGTACTTC

d_gene: TRBD1
j_gene: TRBJ2-3
abundance: .
v_gene: TRBV5-5
CDR3aa: CASSKPGQGITDTQYF
CDR3nt: TGTGCCAGCAGCAAACCGGGACAGGGGATCACAGATACGCAGTATTTT

d_gene: .
j_gene: TRBJ2-7
abundance: few
v_gene: TRBV2
CDR3aa: CASSVNHEQYF
CDR3nt: TGTGCCAGCAGTGTGAACCACGAGCAGTACTTC

d_gene: .
j_gene: TRBJ2-7
abundance: few
v_gene: TRBV2
CDR3aa: CASSEALRGFSGYEQYF
CDR3nt: TGTGCCAGCAGTGAAGCGCTTCGAGGGTTTTCGGGCTACGAGCAGTACTTC

d_gene: .
j_gene: TRBJ2-1
abundance: .
v_gene: TRBV7-7
CDR3aa: CASSQDPGRHNEQFF
CDR3nt: TGTGCTAGCAGCCAGGACCCCGGTCGCCACAATGAGCAGTTCTTC

d_gene: TRBD1
j_gene: TRBJ2-3
abundance: .
v_gene: TRBV5-1
CDR3aa: CASRDSLTDTQYF
CDR3nt: TGCGCCAGTAGGGACAGTCTCACAGATACGCAGTATTTT

d_gene: .
j_gene: TRBJ1-5
abundance: few
v_gene: TRBV6-6
CDR3aa: CASITEGNQPQHF
CDR3nt: TGTGCCAGCATTACCGAGGGAAATCAGCCCCAGCATTTT

d_gene: TRBD1
j_gene: TRBJ1-1
abundance: few
v_gene: TRBV7-9
CDR3aa: CASSSGQGQGRTEAFF
CDR3nt: TGTGCCAGCAGCTCGGGACAGGGCCAGGGTAGGACTGAAGCTTTCTTT

d_gene: .
j_gene: TRBJ2-1
abundance: few
v_gene: TRBV24-1
CDR3aa: CATSVRNNEQFF
CDR3nt: TGTGCCACCAGTGTGCGAAACAATGAGCAGTTCTTC

d_gene: TRBD1
j_gene: TRBJ2-1
abundance: .
v_gene: TRBV20-1
CDR3aa: CSAQIRDRAWNEQFF
CDR3nt: TGCAGTGCTCAGATCCGGGACAGGGCATGGAATGAGCAGTTCTTC

d_gene: .
j_gene: TRBJ2-1
abundance: .
v_gene: TRBV29-1
CDR3aa: CSGETRQINEQFF
CDR3nt: TGCAGCGGGGAAACTCGACAGATTAATGAGCAGTTCTTC

d_gene: .
j_gene: TRBJ1-1
abundance: .
v_gene: TRBV29-1
CDR3aa: CSVVGGTLEAFF
CDR3nt: TGCAGCGTTGTGGGGGGAACCCTTGAAGCTTTCTTT

d_gene: .
j_gene: TRBJ1-5
abundance: .
v_gene: TRBV6-2/TRBV6-3
CDR3aa: CASSQGRLQPQHF
CDR3nt: TGTGCCAGCAGTCAGGGTAGGCTCCAGCCCCAGCATTTT

d_gene: TRBD2
j_gene: TRBJ2-1
abundance: few
v_gene: TRBV7-8
CDR3aa: CAILHRDYYNEQFF
CDR3nt: TGTGCCATCCTACACCGGGACTACTACAATGAGCAGTTCTTC

d_gene: .
j_gene: TRBJ2-3
abundance: .
v_gene: TRBV20-1
CDR3aa: CSARDGRNADTQYF
CDR3nt: TGCAGTGCTAGAGACGGGAGAAATGCGGATACGCAGTATTTT

d_gene: TRBD2
j_gene: TRBJ2-7
abundance: .
v_gene: TRBV6-1
CDR3aa: CASSERLAGRSSYEQYF
CDR3nt: TGTGCCAGCAGTGAACGGCTAGCGGGGAGAAGCTCCTACGAGCAGTACTTC

d_gene: .
j_gene: TRBJ2-7
abundance: .
v_gene: TRBV27
CDR3aa: CASSLSYSTGFSYEQYF
CDR3nt: TGTGCCAGCAGTTTATCTTATTCAACAGGGTTCTCCTACGAGCAGTACTTC

d_gene: .
j_gene: TRBJ1-6
abundance: few
v_gene: TRBV21-1
CDR3aa: CASRPWGNSPLHF
CDR3nt: TGTGCCAGCCGCCCTTGGGGTAATTCACCCCTCCACTTT

d_gene: TRBD1
j_gene: TRBJ2-2
abundance: few
v_gene: TRBV28
CDR3aa: CASTPRTGVAGELFF
CDR3nt: TGTGCCAGCACTCCGAGGACAGGGGTAGCCGGGGAGCTGTTTTTT

d_gene: TRBD1
j_gene: TRBJ2-7
abundance: few
v_gene: TRBV7-6
CDR3aa: CASSSDRGYEQYF
CDR3nt: TGTGCCAGCAGCTCCGACAGGGGTTACGAGCAGTACTTC

d_gene: .
j_gene: TRBJ2-2
abundance: few
v_gene: TRBV12-3/TRBV12-4
CDR3aa: CASSVNWASSVAGELFF
CDR3nt: TGTGCCAGCAGTGTAAACTGGGCTAGTTCTGTCGCCGGGGAGCTGTTTTTT

d_gene: TRBD2
j_gene: TRBJ2-7
abundance: few
v_gene: TRBV20-1
CDR3aa: CSASGTSSYEQYF
CDR3nt: TGCAGTGCTAGCGGGACTAGCTCCTACGAGCAGTACTTC

d_gene: .
j_gene: TRBJ2-5
abundance: .
v_gene: TRBV4-1
CDR3aa: CASSPLYSQETQYF
CDR3nt: TGCGCCAGCAGCCCTCTGTACTCACAAGAGACCCAGTACTTC

d_gene: .
j_gene: TRBJ2-4
abundance: .
v_gene: TRBV2
CDR3aa: CATEGLAKNIQYF
CDR3nt: TGTGCCACCGAGGGACTAGCCAAAAACATTCAGTACTTC

d_gene: TRBD2
j_gene: TRBJ2-5
abundance: .
v_gene: TRBV10-3
CDR3aa: CAISEGIAGDQEETQYF
CDR3nt: TGTGCCATCAGTGAGGGGATAGCGGGGGATCAGGAAGAGACCCAGTACTTC

d_gene: TRBD2
j_gene: TRBJ2-2
abundance: few
v_gene: TRBV6-2/TRBV6-3
CDR3aa: CASLDPYLSGGAMNTGELFF
CDR3nt: TGTGCCAGCCTGGACCCCTACCTCAGCGGGGGGGCCATGAACACCGGGGAGCTGTTTTTT

d_gene: TRBD1
j_gene: TRBJ2-7
abundance: .
v_gene: TRBV6-2/TRBV6-3
CDR3aa: CASNPRQGRYEQYF
CDR3nt: TGTGCCAGCAACCCTAGACAGGGCCGCTACGAGCAGTACTTC

d_gene: .
j_gene: TRBJ2-5
abundance: .
v_gene: TRBV25-1
CDR3aa: CASNGQWETQYF
CDR3nt: TGTGCCAGCAACGGGCAGTGGGAGACCCAGTACTTC

d_gene: .
j_gene: TRBJ2-1
abundance: .
v_gene: TRBV29-1
CDR3aa: CSVEGWQEQFF
CDR3nt: TGCAGCGTTGAAGGATGGCAAGAGCAGTTCTTC

d_gene: .
j_gene: TRBJ1-2
abundance: .
v_gene: TRBV12-3/TRBV12-4
CDR3aa: CASNHRENNYGYTF
CDR3nt: TGTGCCAGCAACCACAGGGAAAATAACTATGGCTACACCTTC

d_gene: .
j_gene: TRBJ2-5
abundance: .
v_gene: TRBV3-1
CDR3aa: CASSQEHRQETQYF
CDR3nt: TGTGCCAGCAGCCAAGAGCACAGGCAAGAGACCCAGTACTTC

d_gene: .
j_gene: TRBJ2-3
abundance: .
v_gene: TRBV12-3/TRBV12-4
CDR3aa: CASSPGQPLDTQYF
CDR3nt: TGTGCCAGCAGCCCAGGACAGCCCCTTGATACGCAGTATTTT

d_gene: .
j_gene: TRBJ2-3
abundance: .
v_gene: TRBV9
CDR3aa: CASSVWGTSTDTQYF
CDR3nt: TGTGCCAGCAGCGTCTGGGGGACTAGCACAGATACGCAGTATTTT

d_gene: .
j_gene: TRBJ2-1
abundance: few
v_gene: TRBV5-4
CDR3aa: CASSLGAGQAEQFF
CDR3nt: TGTGCCAGCAGCTTGGGAGCAGGCCAAGCTGAGCAGTTCTTC

d_gene: TRBD1
j_gene: TRBJ2-5
abundance: .
v_gene: TRBV29-1
CDR3aa: CSVEDRGLGTQYF
CDR3nt: TGCAGCGTCGAGGACAGGGGGTTAGGGACCCAGTACTTC

d_gene: TRBD1
j_gene: TRBJ2-3
abundance: .
v_gene: TRBV7-2
CDR3aa: CASSFEGAKGDTQYF
CDR3nt: TGTGCCAGCAGCTTCGAGGGGGCCAAGGGGGATACGCAGTATTTT